The source of this T cell receptor (beta chain) is a study of T cells in Graves' hyperthyroidism and ophthalmopathy. Germline lookup yields CDR1 KGHDR and CDR2 SFDVKD. Deletions cut 4 bases from V and 4 bases from J, with 12 bases between. This CDR3 has 15 residues. The investigators amplified TCR beta CDR3 regions from RNA transcripts. A set of HTBI primers served as the primers for a first-round RT-PCR of the TCR CDR3. TCRdb re-derived calls from the multiplex PCR reads in MiXCR, one entry per CDR3 protein. The repertoire holds about 620,000 distinct CDR3 sequences, with about a sixth as singletons. Ten or more counts support this clonotype. Patients were aged 18 to 65, had disease duration under 2 months, and had newly diagnosed hyperthyroidism. Exclusion of a patient resulted from uncontrolled infection, other autoimmune disease, pregnancy or lactation.

J is TRBJ2-2 and V is TRBV24-1, with D possibly being TRBD2 (6 bases). The material sequenced was blood. This sequence was found in a woman aged 25 to 39 with Graves' hyperthyroidism. The CDR3 loop is CATSDNSGLTGELFF. The CDR3 nucleotides are TGTGCCACCAGTGACAACTCGGGACTCACCGGGGAGCTGTTTTTT.